This TCR beta chain stems from a study of T-cell memory formation after mild COVID-19 (dated by TCRdb to about 2021). Broadly, across the study: Most TCR sequence clusters were specific to one of the two donors. Longitudinal TCRalpha and TCRbeta repertoire sequencing tracked T-cell clones expanding and contracting after mild COVID-19 in a couple of donors. The cohort comprised two young, previously healthy adult volunteers, one female and one male.

Broader findings and caveats from the paper: The study covered only a couple of mild cases, and larger cohorts including severe cases with pre-infection samples were considered necessary. SARS-CoV-2 specificity was not confirmed for the second-wave clones peaking on day 37. Some responding clones were detected in pre-infection memory, suggesting pre-existing cross-reactive memory T cells joined the SARS-CoV-2 response. Contracting CD4+ clones were found mainly in CM and EM memory subsets, while CD8+ clones were enriched in EMRA. Clones that contracted from day 15 to 85 showed balanced CD4/CD8 phenotypes, whereas a second wave of clones that expanded from day 15 to 37 leaned towards CD4+.

Trimming at the junction amounts to 4 bases on V and 5 bases on J, and the germline ends lie 21 bases apart. Its CDR3 holds 18 amino acids, cysteine through phenylalanine. The CDR3 DNA has 54 bases and is translated from base 1. Sequencing took place on an Illumina NovaSeq 6000. Using 5'RACE with constant-segment primers, TCRalpha and TCRbeta cDNA libraries were constructed, with sample barcodes and unique molecular identifiers added in the process. RNA was extracted from every sample with Trizol reagent. The libraries were amplified in two PCR steps, and the second step added a second sample barcode and Illumina TruSeq adapters. Libraries were sequenced on an Illumina NovaSeq with 2 x 150 bp paired-end reads. Regarding the original processing steps: The reads were demultiplexed and collapsed into UMI-guided consensus sequences using migec v1.2.7. Using mixcr v2.1.11, UMI consensuses were aligned to TRA and TRB V and J templates and then assembled into clonotypes. Expanded or contracted clonotypes were those called significant by both edgeR and NoisET, with noise models trained on biological replicates. For edgeR calls, the cutoffs were a false discovery rate-adjusted p below 0.01 and a log2 fold-change threshold of 1. As an exploratory analysis of dynamics, max-normalized trajectories of the 1000 most abundant clonotypes were examined by PCA with hierarchical clustering. Each responding clone was given a CD4 or CD8 phenotype based on the CD4+ and CD8+ repertoires, which had been sequenced separately. TCRdb took the public reads, trimmed them with fastp at Q25, ran MiXCR for clone calling and kept in-frame beta chains. Identical CDR3 protein sequences are pooled into one entry, listed with their most common genes and DNA. None of the V and J calls come from the authors' own analysis; TCRdb made them. The sample profile shows about 430,000 distinct CDR3 sequences; around 24% of them were found once. 8.8% of the sample is taken by the ten largest.

This clonotype was observed a handful of times. This clone's antigen is unknown. The input lacks base qualities; no much larger clone sits a single base away. PBMCs were isolated by Ficoll-Paque density gradient centrifugation. This clonotype was obtained from an adult woman who had mild COVID-19 (a few samples of this study predate the infection). The sample titles of this study are shuffled in the database, so cell type and time point are left out; the donor was told from shared clones. This chain joins TRBV12-3 or TRBV12-4 to TRBJ1-6, with a tentative D gene TRBD1 over 5 matching bases. The source material was PBMCs or a T cell subset sorted from them (not recorded which). The CDR3 region reads CASSSRDGKGSHNSPLHF. The DNA sequence reads TGTGCCAGCAGTTCCCGGGACGGCAAGGGCAGTCATAATTCACCCCTCCACTTT.